These 21 T cell receptor beta chains came from one sample sequenced in a study of vaccination effects on CD4 cells after COVID-19. Libraries were prepared by immunoSEQ multiplex PCR; TCRdb keeps only in-frame clonotypes and omits some of them. The sample includes some 46,000 clones, approximately 82% of them seen just once. Subsequent to roughly 9 days of culture, CD4+ T cells were isolated. A positive SARS-CoV-2 PCR test fell between March and December 2020. Participants completed two doses of the BNT162b2 or mRNA-1273 vaccine. These TCRs are of unknown antigen specificity. Here the sequenced sample was CD4+ T cells from PBMCs cultured without peptide, taken after COVID-19 vaccination. Every receptor here comes from a human donor who had a prior SARS-CoV-2 infection.

The rearrangement joins TRBV6-1 to TRBJ1-2; D might be TRBD1 (5 bases). V dropped 1 base and J dropped 6 bases, with 12 bases sitting between them. In germline, CDR1 is MNHNS, CDR2 SASEGT. The CDR3 has 14 amino acids. The CDR3 nucleotides read TGTGCCAGCAGTGAAGAAGCGGGGCGCAATGGCTACACCTTC. It codes for CASSEEAGRNGYTF.

J is TRBJ1-2 and V is TRBV25-1; tentative D call: TRBD1 (5 bases). V lost 7 bases and J 4 bases, leaving 19 bases between the germline ends. Germline V gives CDR1 MGHDK, CDR2 SYGVNS. This CDR3 is 15 amino acids long. The CDR3 nucleotides read TGTGCCAGCAAGGGTATTTCAGGGCTGGGCTATGGCTACACCTTC. Its protein product is CASKGISGLGYGYTF.

The chain couples TRBV5-5 to TRBJ1-1; D gene uncertain. Germline assignment: CDR1 SGHKS and CDR2 YYEKEE (reference sequence). The CDR3 is made up of 14 amino acids. The V and J ends lost 4 bases and 0 bases respectively, with 10 bases between them. The CDR3 here is CASSPNTVNTEAFF. The CDR3 DNA follows: TGTGCCAGCAGCCCTAATACAGTGAACACTGAAGCTTTCTTT. Complete variable domain (other parts from reference TRBV5-5 and TRBJ1-1): DAGVTQSPTHLIKTRGQQVTLRCSPISGHKSVSWYQQVLGQGPQFIFQYYEKEERGRGNFPDRFSARQFPNYSSELNVNALLLGDSALYLCASSPNTVNTEAFFGQGTRLTVV.

Here the CDR3 DNA reads TGTGCCAGTAGTATTTCACAGGGGGAATCACCCCTCCACTTT. Encoded protein: CASSISQGESPLHF. V and J are TRBV19 and TRBJ1-6, with 8 bases lining up with TRBD1. V trimming: 3 bases; J trimming: 10 bases; junction bases outside the gene matches: 5. The CDR3 length is 14 residues. The germline V gene encodes CDR1 LNHDA and CDR2 SQIVND (reference sequence).

The gene calls are TRBV7-9 and TRBJ2-3; D not certain. This CDR3 is 15 amino acids long. Per germline, CDR1 SEHNR and CDR2 FQNEAQ (reference sequence). V shed 3 bases and J shed 2 bases, with 12 bases lying between them. DNA for the CDR3: TGTGCCAGCAGCTTCGCGGCGACTTTCACAGATACGCAGTATTTT. Amino acid sequence: CASSFAATFTDTQYF.

The V and J genes are TRBV7-6 and TRBJ2-7; D is uncertain. The germline CDR1 and CDR2 sequences are SGHVS and FNYEAQ. The CDR3 sequence is 15 residues long. Trimming shortened V by 5 bases and J by 4 bases, and 18 bases separated the two germline ends. The chain's CDR3 is CASSRATLEAYEQYF. CDR3 sequence (DNA): TGTGCCAGCAGCCGCGCCACCTTAGAAGCATACGAGCAGTACTTC.

The chain employs TRBV7-8 and TRBJ1-1; maybe TRBD1 (6 bases). The V and J ends lost 0 bases and 3 bases respectively, with 17 bases between them. This CDR3 is built from 17 residues. Per the germline V gene, CDR1 is SGHVS and CDR2 is FQNEAQ. CDR3 sequence reads: CASSLAGATWDYTEAFF. CDR3 nucleotides: TGTGCCAGCAGCTTAGCGGGGGCAACCTGGGATTACACTGAAGCTTTCTTT.

The V gene is TRBV30, the J gene TRBJ2-5; 8 positions match TRBD1. Trimming took 2 bases from V and 5 from J; bases not matched to a gene: 4. CDR3 length equals 13 residues. The germline CDR1 and CDR2 sequences are GTSNPN and SVGIG (reference sequence). The DNA for the CDR3 is TGTGCCTGGAGTCCAGGGGGCGAGGAGACCCAGTACTTC. Its protein product is CAWSPGGEETQYF.

The chain joins TRBV20-1 to TRBJ1-3; D is unclear. Trimming stripped 3 bases from V and 4 bases from J, with 16 bases between. The CDR3 consists of 15 residues. CDR1 and CDR2 (germline): DFQATT, SNEGSKA (reference sequence). CDR3 protein: CSASERPTEGNTIYF. CDR3 bases: TGCAGTGCTAGTGAACGGCCTACCGAAGGAAACACCATATATTTT.

The V call is TRBV7-9, the J call TRBJ2-7; maybe TRBD1 (6 bases). The V gene's germline CDR1 is SEHNR and CDR2 FQNEAQ (reference sequence). The CDR3 consists of 15 residues. V shed 2 bases and J shed 3 bases, with 14 bases lying between them. The CDR3 loop is CASSLIQGYSYEQYF. For the CDR3, the DNA is TGTGCCAGCAGCTTAATTCAGGGGTACAGCTACGAGCAGTACTTC.

This clone was recorded once. The chain carries TRBV19 and TRBJ1-2; 9 bases agree with TRBD1. The CDR3 extends over 14 amino acids. After removal of 3 bases from V and 5 bases from J, the junction contained 4 bases not matched to a gene. Germline values: CDR1 LNHDA, CDR2 SQIVND (reference sequence). DNA of the CDR3: TGTGCCAGTAGTATGTCGACAGGGGGATATGGCTACACCTTC. Protein sequence: CASSMSTGGYGYTF.

The rearrangement joins TRBV5-1 to TRBJ1-1, with TRBD1 identical over 7 bases. Germline CDR1 SGHRS, CDR2 YFSETQ. J lost 6 bases, V lost 4 bases, and 6 bases had no gene match. CDR3 size: 13 residues. The CDR3 region has the DNA TGCGCCAGCAGCCGAGGGACAGACCCTGAAGCTTTCTTT. As protein: CASSRGTDPEAFF.

V gene TRBV30 combines with J gene TRBJ2-3, with 12 bases identical to TRBD2. V dropped 1 base and J dropped 4; count of bases not matched to a gene: 3. This CDR3 region has 15 residues. Germline V CDR1 and CDR2: GTSNPN, SVGIG (reference sequence). The CDR3 sequence is CAWSGLAGGADTQYF. DNA for the CDR3: TGTGCCTGGAGTGGGCTAGCGGGAGGGGCAGATACGCAGTATTTT.

This clone was seen a few times. The chain couples TRBV5-1 to TRBJ1-2; the match to TRBD1 covers 7 bases. Germline V gene data show CDR1 as SGHRS and CDR2 as YFSETQ. The ends lost 0 bases at V and 10 bases at J; junction bases unmatched: 9. The length of the CDR3 is 14 residues. The chain's CDR3 is CASSLEPGQRTYTF. CDR3 coding DNA: TGCGCCAGCAGCTTGGAACCGGGACAGCGGACCTACACCTTC.

V gene TRBV7-2 combines with J gene TRBJ2-2; the D gene could be TRBD1 or TRBD2 (5 bases each). The V end lost 7 bases, the J end lost 4 bases, and 13 bases lay between the germline ends. The CDR3 runs 14 residues. Germline CDR1 is SGHTA and CDR2 is FQGNSA. The CDR3 DNA reads TGTGCCAGCAACACACCAGGGACCACCGGGGAGCTGTTTTTT. Translated: CASNTPGTTGELFF.

V is TRBV2 and J is TRBJ1-1, with 7 bases identical to TRBD1. V gave up 6 bases and J gave up 1 base; unmatched junction bases: 5. Per germline, CDR1 SNHLY and CDR2 FYNNEI. The CDR3 has 14 residues. The CDR3 region has the DNA TGTGCCAGCAGCGAGGGGGCCCCGAACACTGAAGCTTTCTTT. Translating gives CASSEGAPNTEAFF.

The chain joins TRBV27 to TRBJ2-2; 9 nucleotides agree with TRBD1. The junction had 4 bases not matched to a gene; V was cut back by 1 base and J by 7 bases. Germline CDR1 is MNHEY and CDR2 is SMNVEV (reference sequence). This CDR3 contains 15 residues. CDR3 region: CASSLWGQGFGELFF. CDR3 bases: TGTGCCAGCAGTTTATGGGGACAGGGATTCGGGGAGCTGTTTTTT.

The chain couples TRBV7-2 to TRBJ2-1; the match to TRBD2 covers 11 bases. Germline lookup yields CDR1 SGHTA and CDR2 FQGNSA. V was clipped by 4 bases and J by 5 bases; unmatched bases: 7. CDR3 length equals 16 residues. As DNA, the CDR3 is TGTGCCAGCAGCTCCAAGGGACTAGCGGACAACAATGAGCAGTTCTTC. This translates into CASSSKGLADNNEQFF.

The chain couples TRBV5-1 to TRBJ2-7, with D perhaps being TRBD1 or TRBD2 (7 bases each). Germline-derived CDR1 and CDR2 are SGHRS and YFSETQ. The CDR3 has 15 amino acids. The V end was cut by 1 base, the J end by 7 bases, with 18 bases between. CDR3 residues: CASSLFGGTASEQYF. Written as DNA, the CDR3 is TGCGCCAGCAGCTTGTTCGGGGGGACAGCCTCGGAGCAGTACTTC.

The chain joins TRBV30 to TRBJ2-1; D is undetermined. Trimming took 3 bases from V and 6 from J, leaving 9 bases between them. In germline, CDR1 is GTSNPN, CDR2 SVGIG (reference sequence). This CDR3 spans 12 amino acids. CDR3 sequence (DNA): TGTGCCTGGAGCGGAGTTCCCAATGAGCAGTTCTTC. This codes for CAWSGVPNEQFF.

The J gene is TRBJ1-6, the V gene TRBV11-2; D perhaps matches TRBD1 (5 bases). CDR3 length: 16 residues. Germline assignment: CDR1 SGHAT and CDR2 FQNNGV. Trimming removed 0 bases from V and 9 bases from J, with 15 bases in between. The CDR3: CASSLDKSGYGSPLHF. CDR3 DNA: TGTGCCAGCAGCTTAGATAAATCAGGGTACGGTTCACCCCTCCACTTT.